This T cell receptor (beta chain) emerged from a study of T cell responses to AZD1222 COVID-19 vaccine (dated by TCRdb to the early 2020s). The study in broad terms: TCR sequencing was performed for 233 trial participants, of whom some 200 were given two doses of AZD1222 and around 25 were given two doses of MenACWY control vaccine. Enrollment into the trials was organized by age into subgroups of 18-55, 56-69 and 70-plus years, and those subgroups contained approximately 150, 30 and 60 TCR-sequenced participants, respectively. What the work shows at the level of the full study, not this receptor alone: Conclusions about previously exposed vaccinees are limited, since just 6 or 7 AZD1222 recipients were seropositive for SARS-CoV-2 at baseline. Vaccine-associated CD4 TCRs spanned the whole spike protein, with dominant responses in regions 160-218 and 743-854. Because no day 14 peak-response samples were available, the repertoires could be characterized only after the peak T cell response. Participants were mostly white British, with more females than males. The authors suggested clonal diversity may have been underestimated. In the small 56-69-year group, the increase in depth fell short of significance, most likely because of low power. Spike-specific TCR breadth and depth rose significantly after two AZD1222 doses compared with day 0 and with MenACWY recipients. Reportedly, close to half of the unique spike-specific TCRs recognized epitopes lying outside the regions that are mutated in the B.1.351 and B.1.1.7 variants.

CDR1 and CDR2, looked up from the germline V gene (reference sequence), are LGHDT and YNNKEL. The junction carries 11 bases between V and J, which are trimmed by 1 base and 7 bases respectively. From cysteine to phenylalanine, the CDR3 is 14 amino acids long. The CDR3 DNA has 42 bases and is translated from base 1. Regarding this clone: The antigen it binds to is not known. No quality values exist for individual bases; no much larger clone is one base distant.

The CDR3 regions of human TCRbeta chains were analyzed by immunosequencing. As for the authors' bioinformatics: TCRs in the repertoires were compared against a reference library of SARS-CoV-2-specific TCRs that had been generated with the MIRA antigen-specificity platform. Breadth was defined as the fraction of unique TCRs that were SARS-CoV-2-associated. Depth was defined as the fraction of total T cells that were SARS-CoV-2-associated. Using the MIRA data, each spike-specific TCR was mapped to the spike region that the TCR reacts to and placed in a CD4 or CD8 class. Log10-transformed breadth and depth values were compared by one-way ANOVA with Sidak's multiple comparisons tests. What TCRdb holds here is the immuneACCESS table cut down to in-frame rearrangements. Part of the clones is not present; checked against another copy, under half of the missing clones reflect an unresolved V gene, and the others are unexplained. V, J and clone size reflect that table, while D and trimming were determined from the DNA. Within this sample are some 180,000 clones, with 90% to 95% of them counted one time only. Clones ranked in the top ten supply more than 0.85% of the sample.

Taken with the paper, the label for time point translates to: about 28 days (+/-7) after the second vaccine dose. Read against the paper, the sample's treatment or condition label means: meningococcal conjugate vaccine given as trial control. The vaccinee samples were drawn from two UK trials, COV001 and COV002, one of which was a single-blind randomized controlled phase 2/3 trial testing AZD1222 (ChAdOx1 nCoV-19) in healthy adults. Trial participant PBMC samples were collected at day 0 and day 28 after the second dose for TCRbeta chain sequencing. The input for sequencing was peripheral blood, taken 28 days after the second dose of the MenACWY control vaccine. Recombination connected TRBV3-1 (or the pseudogene TRBV3-2) to TRBJ1-5; TRBD1 is a possible D gene, resting on 6 matching bases. The clonotype originates from an adult who received the MenACWY meningococcal vaccine as a control. The CDR3 amino acid sequence is: CASSQAGAAQPQHF. The nucleotide sequence reads TGTGCCAGCAGCCAAGCAGGGGCAGCCCAGCCCCAGCATTTT.